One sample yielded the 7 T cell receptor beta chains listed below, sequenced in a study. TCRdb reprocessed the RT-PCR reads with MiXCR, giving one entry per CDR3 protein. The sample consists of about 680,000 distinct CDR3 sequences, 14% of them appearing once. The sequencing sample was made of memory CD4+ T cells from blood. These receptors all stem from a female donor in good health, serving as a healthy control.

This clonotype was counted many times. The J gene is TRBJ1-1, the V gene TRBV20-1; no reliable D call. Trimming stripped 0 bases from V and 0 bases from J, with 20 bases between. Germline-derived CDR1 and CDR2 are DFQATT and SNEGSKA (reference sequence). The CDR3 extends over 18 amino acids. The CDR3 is CSARDRGGGWRMNTEAFF. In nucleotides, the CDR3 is TGCAGTGCTAGAGATCGGGGAGGCGGGTGGCGGATGAACACTGAAGCTTTCTTT.

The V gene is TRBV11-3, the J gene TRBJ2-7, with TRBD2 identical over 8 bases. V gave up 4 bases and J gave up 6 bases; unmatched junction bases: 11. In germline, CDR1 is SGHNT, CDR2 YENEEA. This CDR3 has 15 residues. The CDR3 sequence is CASSSGLARDGEQYF. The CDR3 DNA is TGTGCCAGCAGCTCCGGACTAGCCAGAGACGGCGAGCAGTACTTC.

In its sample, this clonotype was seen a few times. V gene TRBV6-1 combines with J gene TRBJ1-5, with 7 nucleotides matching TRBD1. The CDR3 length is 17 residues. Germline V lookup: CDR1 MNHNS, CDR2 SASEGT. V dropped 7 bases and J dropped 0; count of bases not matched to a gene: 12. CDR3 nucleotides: TGTGCCAGCAAACCAGGGGGGAGTAAATATAGCAATCAGCCCCAGCATTTT. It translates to CASKPGGSKYSNQPQHF.

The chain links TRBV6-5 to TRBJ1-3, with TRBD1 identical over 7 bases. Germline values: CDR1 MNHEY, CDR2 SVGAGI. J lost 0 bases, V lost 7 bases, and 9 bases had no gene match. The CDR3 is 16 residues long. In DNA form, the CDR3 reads TGTGCCAGCACTCGGACAGGTGGACACTCTGGAAACACCATATATTTT. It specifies CASTRTGGHSGNTIYF.

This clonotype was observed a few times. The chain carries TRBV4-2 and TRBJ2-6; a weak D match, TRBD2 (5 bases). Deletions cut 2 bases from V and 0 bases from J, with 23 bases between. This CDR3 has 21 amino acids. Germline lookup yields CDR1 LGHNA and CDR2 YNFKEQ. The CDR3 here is CASSQSLTAAREGSGANVLTF. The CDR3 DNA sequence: TGTGCCAGCAGCCAATCACTTACGGCGGCTAGAGAGGGCTCTGGGGCCAACGTCCTGACTTTC.

Written as DNA, the CDR3 is TGCAGTGCTAGAGTACTAGACAAAAAGACCCAGTACTTC. Protein product: CSARVLDKKTQYF. J is TRBJ2-5 and V is TRBV20-1; D perhaps matches TRBD2 (5 bases). This CDR3 is built from 13 residues. CDR1 and CDR2 (germline): DFQATT, SNEGSKA (reference sequence). Trimming took 1 base from V and 6 from J, leaving 12 bases between them.

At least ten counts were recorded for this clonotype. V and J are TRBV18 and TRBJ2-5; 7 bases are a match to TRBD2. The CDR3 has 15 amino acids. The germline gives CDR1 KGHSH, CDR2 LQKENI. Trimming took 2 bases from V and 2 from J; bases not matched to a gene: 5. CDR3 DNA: TGTGCCAGCTCACCAAAGCGGGGACCACAAGAGACCCAGTACTTC. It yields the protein CASSPKRGPQETQYF.